This T cell receptor (beta chain) was identified during a study of post-analysis software for immune sequencing data. Sequencing libraries made from TCR beta cDNA carried unique molecular identifiers. It was from roughly 1.1 to 9.2 million T cells that approximately 500,000 cDNA molecules came. TCRdb reprocessed the PCR reads via MiXCR and lists one record per CDR3 protein. The data show approximately 360,000 distinct CDR3 sequences, with 30% to 45% seen just once and around an eighth held by the top ten. About this clonotype itself: Its antigen remains unidentified.

The study, taken as a whole, reports: Included in a set of five TRBV segments more frequent in patients than controls were TRBV5-6, TRBV5-1 and TRBV20-1. The F measure placed samples prepared in the same batch into strongly shared clusters. Comparison with controls showed significantly lower normalized Chao1 diversity in multiple sclerosis patients.

Germline assignment: CDR1 SQVTM and CDR2 ANQGSEA. The CDR3 has 12 amino acids. Trimming took 7 bases from V and 7 from J, leaving 16 bases between them. This clonotype was sampled from a girl aged 5 to 17 with multiple sclerosis. The specimen was blood. The chain uses TRBV29-1 and TRBJ1-2; unclear D gene. This chain's CDR3 is CSGEGSGGGYTF. The CDR3, as DNA: TGCAGCGGTGAGGGCAGCGGAGGTGGCTACACCTTC.